Listed below are T cell receptor beta chains from one sample, sequenced in a study of shared T cell receptors in the human thymus. Repertoires were generated with immunoSEQ multiplex PCR, while TCRdb's copy carries only in-frame clones and drops some. The repertoire holds roughly 710,000 clones, with 80% to 90% as singletons. These records were also assigned to another study, of human thymus T cells.

The sequenced material came from thymocytes. These receptor sequences come from a girl in the first two years of life with a congenital heart defect. The CDR3 runs from the conserved cysteine through the conserved F or W. The order of the fields is clone size, D gene, J gene, V gene, CDR3 protein, CDR3 DNA. A D gene is named only where the DNA matches it firmly. The size entry is marked missing in some rows and otherwise reads once, few, many or a size class.

.	TRBD1	TRBJ1-2	TRBV5-1	CASSRGLGDGYTF	TGCGCCAGCAGCAGGGGGCTTGGGGATGGCTACACCTTC
once	.	TRBJ1-1	TRBV28	CASRGTGRTEAFF	TGTGCCAGCAGGGGAACAGGGCGCACTGAAGCTTTCTTT
.	TRBD2	TRBJ2-1	TRBV19	CASSKSGGAPGGEQFF	TGTGCCAGTAGTAAAAGCGGGGGGGCCCCGGGAGGGGAGCAGTTCTTC
.	.	TRBJ1-3	TRBV7-8	CASSSGTGNTIYF	TGTGCCAGCAGCTCCGGGACAGGAAACACCATATATTTT
.	TRBD1	TRBJ2-2	TRBV6-1	CASSESQGAGELFF	TGTGCCAGCAGTGAATCTCAGGGGGCCGGGGAGCTGTTTTTT
.	.	TRBJ2-2	TRBV6-5	CASSNSGVRSTGELFF	TGTGCCAGCAGTAACTCAGGGGTCAGGAGCACCGGGGAGCTGTTTTTT
.	.	TRBJ1-2	TRBV27	CASSDRIYGYTF	TGTGCCAGCAGTGACAGAATCTATGGCTACACCTTC
.	TRBD2	TRBJ2-1	TRBV11-2	CASSFTTSGGSDEQFF	TGTGCCAGCAGCTTCACCACTAGCGGGGGGTCTGATGAGCAGTTCTTC
once	.	TRBJ2-1	TRBV19	CASSTPMEKPPNEQFF	TGTGCCAGTAGTACGCCAATGGAGAAGCCCCCCAATGAGCAGTTCTTC
.	.	TRBJ2-7	TRBV5-1	CASSSQGYEQYF	TGCGCCAGCAGCTCACAGGGTTACGAGCAGTACTTC